The T cell receptor (beta chain) under discussion was sequenced for a study of siplizumab effects on memory and regulatory T cells. The assay was immunoSEQ multiplex PCR, and TCRdb's table has in-frame clones only and misses some. The repertoire holds over 80,000 clones, with over 80% as singletons. The CDR3 length is 12 residues. V lost 6 bases and J 4 bases, leaving 9 bases between the germline ends. In germline, CDR1 is MNHEY, CDR2 SVGAGI. This clone was found once. The specimen sequenced was Tregs sorted from blood. V gene TRBV6-5 combines with J gene TRBJ2-5, with a weak D call TRBD2 (5 bases). This sequence was found in a human donor in good health. Here the CDR3 reads CASRGSGETQYF. Written as DNA, the CDR3 is TGTGCCAGCAGAGGGAGCGGAGAGACCCAGTACTTC.